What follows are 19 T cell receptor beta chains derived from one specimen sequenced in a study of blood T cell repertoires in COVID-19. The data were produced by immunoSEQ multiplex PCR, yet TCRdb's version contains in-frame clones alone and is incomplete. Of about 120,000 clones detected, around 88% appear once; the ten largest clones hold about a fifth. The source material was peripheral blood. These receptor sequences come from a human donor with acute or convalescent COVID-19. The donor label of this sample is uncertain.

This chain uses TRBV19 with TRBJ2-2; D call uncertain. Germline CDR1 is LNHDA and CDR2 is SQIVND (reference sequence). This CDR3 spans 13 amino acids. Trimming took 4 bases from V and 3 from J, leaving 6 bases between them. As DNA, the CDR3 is TGTGCCAGTAGTAGGCAGTACACCGGGGAGCTGTTTTTT. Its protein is CASSRQYTGELFF.

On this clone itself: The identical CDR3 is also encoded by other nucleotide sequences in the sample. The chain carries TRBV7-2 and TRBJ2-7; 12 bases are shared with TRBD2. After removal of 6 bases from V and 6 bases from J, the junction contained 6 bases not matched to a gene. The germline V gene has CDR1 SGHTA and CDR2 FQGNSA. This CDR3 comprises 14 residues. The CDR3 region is CASSSRLAGAEQYF. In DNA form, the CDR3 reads TGTGCCAGCAGTTCTAGACTAGCGGGAGCCGAGCAGTACTTC.

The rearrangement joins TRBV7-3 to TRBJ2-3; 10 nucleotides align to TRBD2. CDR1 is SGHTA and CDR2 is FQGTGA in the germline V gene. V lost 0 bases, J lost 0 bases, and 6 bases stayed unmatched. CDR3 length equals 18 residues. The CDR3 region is CASSLTPPGLASTDTQYF. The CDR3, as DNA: TGTGCCAGCAGCTTAACCCCCCCGGGACTAGCGAGCACAGATACGCAGTATTTT.

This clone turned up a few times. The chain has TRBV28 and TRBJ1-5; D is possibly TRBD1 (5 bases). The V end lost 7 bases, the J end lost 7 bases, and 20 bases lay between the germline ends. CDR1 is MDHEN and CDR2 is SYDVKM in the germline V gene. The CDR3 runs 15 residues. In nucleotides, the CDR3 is TGTGCCAGCACCCCCCTCCAGGGTTCTGGCCAGCCCCAGCATTTT. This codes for CASTPLQGSGQPQHF.

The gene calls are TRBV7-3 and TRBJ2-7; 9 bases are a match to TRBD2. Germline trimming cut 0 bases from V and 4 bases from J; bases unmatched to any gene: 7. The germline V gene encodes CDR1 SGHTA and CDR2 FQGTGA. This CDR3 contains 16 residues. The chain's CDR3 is CASSLTRAGGGYEQYF. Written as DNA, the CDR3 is TGTGCCAGCAGCTTAACGCGGGCGGGAGGGGGATACGAGCAGTACTTC.

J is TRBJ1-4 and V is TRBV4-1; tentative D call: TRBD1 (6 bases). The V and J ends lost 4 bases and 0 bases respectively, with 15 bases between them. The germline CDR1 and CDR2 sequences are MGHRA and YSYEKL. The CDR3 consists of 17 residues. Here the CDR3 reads CASSLQGRTSTNEKLFF. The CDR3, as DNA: TGCGCCAGCAGCCTTCAGGGGCGGACCTCAACTAATGAAAAACTGTTTTTT.

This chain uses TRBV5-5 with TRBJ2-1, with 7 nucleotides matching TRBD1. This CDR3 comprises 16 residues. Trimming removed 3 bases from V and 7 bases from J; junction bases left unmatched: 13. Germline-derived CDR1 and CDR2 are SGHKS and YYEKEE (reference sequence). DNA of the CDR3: TGTGCCAGCAGCTCGACCCGACAGGGAATGTTAAATGAGCAGTTCTTC. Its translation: CASSSTRQGMLNEQFF. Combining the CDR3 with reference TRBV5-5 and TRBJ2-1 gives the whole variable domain DAGVTQSPTHLIKTRGQQVTLRCSPISGHKSVSWYQQVLGQGPQFIFQYYEKEERGRGNFPDRFSARQFPNYSSELNVNALLLGDSALYLCASSSTRQGMLNEQFFGPGTRLTVL.

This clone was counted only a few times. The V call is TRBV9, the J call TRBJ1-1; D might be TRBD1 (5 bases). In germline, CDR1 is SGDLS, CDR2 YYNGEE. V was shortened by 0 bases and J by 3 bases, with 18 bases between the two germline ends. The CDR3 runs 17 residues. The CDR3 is CASSVAVRDGGDTEAFF. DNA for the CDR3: TGTGCCAGCAGCGTAGCAGTAAGGGACGGGGGGGACACTGAAGCTTTCTTT.

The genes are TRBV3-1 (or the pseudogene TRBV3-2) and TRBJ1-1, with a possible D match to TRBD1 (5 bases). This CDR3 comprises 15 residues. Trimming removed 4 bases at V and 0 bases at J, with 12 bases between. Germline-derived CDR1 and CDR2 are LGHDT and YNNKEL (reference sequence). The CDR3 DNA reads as TGTGCCAGCAGCCTCAGGAGGGGTCTGAACACTGAAGCTTTCTTT. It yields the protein CASSLRRGLNTEAFF.

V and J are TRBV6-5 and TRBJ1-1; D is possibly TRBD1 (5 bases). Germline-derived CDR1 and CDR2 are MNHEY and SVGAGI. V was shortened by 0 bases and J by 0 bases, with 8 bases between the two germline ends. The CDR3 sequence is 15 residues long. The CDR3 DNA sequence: TGTGCCAGCAGTTACTCGGGAGGGGTGAACACTGAAGCTTTCTTT. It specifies CASSYSGGVNTEAFF.

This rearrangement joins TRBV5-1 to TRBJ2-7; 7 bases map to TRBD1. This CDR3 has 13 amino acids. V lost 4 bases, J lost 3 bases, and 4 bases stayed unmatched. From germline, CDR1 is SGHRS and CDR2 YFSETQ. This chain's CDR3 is CASSPDRDYEQYF. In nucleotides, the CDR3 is TGCGCCAGCAGCCCCGACAGGGACTACGAGCAGTACTTC.

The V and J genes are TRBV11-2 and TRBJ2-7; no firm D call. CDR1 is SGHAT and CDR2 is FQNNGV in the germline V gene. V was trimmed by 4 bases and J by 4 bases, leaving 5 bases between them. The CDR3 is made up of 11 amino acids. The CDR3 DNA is TGTGCCAGCAGCTCCAGATACGAGCAGTACTTC. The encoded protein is CASSSRYEQYF.

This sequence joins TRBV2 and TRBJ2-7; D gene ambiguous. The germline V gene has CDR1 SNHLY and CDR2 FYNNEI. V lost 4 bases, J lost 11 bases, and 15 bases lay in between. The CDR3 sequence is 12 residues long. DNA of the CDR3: TGTGCCAGCAGTGCGTTAGCTACCGCTGAGTACTTC. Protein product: CASSALATAEYF. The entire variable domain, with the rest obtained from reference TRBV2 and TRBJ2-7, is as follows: EPEVTQTPSHQVTQMGQEVILRCVPISNHLYFYWYRQILGQKVEFLVSFYNNEISEKSEIFDDQFSVERPDGSNFTLKIRSTKLEDSAMYFCASSALATAEYFGPGTRLTVT.

The CDR3 coding sequence is TGTGCCTGGAGTAAGGGACAGGAATATCAGCCCCAGCATTTT. This codes for CAWSKGQEYQPQHF. The chain couples TRBV30 to TRBJ1-5; 8 nucleotides align to TRBD1. Germline V CDR1 and CDR2: GTSNPN, SVGIG (reference sequence). The CDR3 is 14 amino acids. The ends lost 2 bases at V and 5 bases at J; junction bases unmatched: 5. Together with reference TRBV30 and TRBJ1-5, the CDR3 gives the full variable domain: SQTIHQWPATLVQPVGSPLSLECTVEGTSNPNLYWYRQAAGRGLQLLFYSVGIGQISSEVPQNLSASRPQDRQFILSSKKLLLSDSGFYLCAWSKGQEYQPQHFGDGTRLSIL.

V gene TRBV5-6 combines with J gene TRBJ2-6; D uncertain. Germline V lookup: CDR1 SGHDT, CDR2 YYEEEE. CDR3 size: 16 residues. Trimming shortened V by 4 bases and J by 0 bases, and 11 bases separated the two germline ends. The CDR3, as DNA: TGTGCCAGCAGCCTTACTCGGAGCTCTGGGGCCAACGTCCTGACTTTC. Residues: CASSLTRSSGANVLTF. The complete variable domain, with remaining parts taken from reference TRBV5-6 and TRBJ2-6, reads DAGVTQSPTHLIKTRGQQVTLRCSPKSGHDTVSWYQQALGQGPQFIFQYYEEEERQRGNFPDRFSGHQFPNYSSELNVNALLLGDSALYLCASSLTRSSGANVLTFGAGSRLTVL.

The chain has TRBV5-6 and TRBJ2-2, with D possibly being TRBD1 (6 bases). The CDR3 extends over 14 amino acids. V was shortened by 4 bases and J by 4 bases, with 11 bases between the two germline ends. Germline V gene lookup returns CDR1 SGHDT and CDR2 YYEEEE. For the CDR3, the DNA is TGTGCCAGCAGCGGGGGCCAGGGCACCGGGGAGCTGTTTTTT. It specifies CASSGGQGTGELFF.

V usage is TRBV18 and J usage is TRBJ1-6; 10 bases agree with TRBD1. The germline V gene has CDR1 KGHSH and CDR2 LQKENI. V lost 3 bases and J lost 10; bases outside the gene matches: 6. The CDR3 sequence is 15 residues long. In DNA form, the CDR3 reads TGTGCCAGCTCACCTCCGGGACAGGGGTACTCACCCCTCCACTTT. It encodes CASSPPGQGYSPLHF.

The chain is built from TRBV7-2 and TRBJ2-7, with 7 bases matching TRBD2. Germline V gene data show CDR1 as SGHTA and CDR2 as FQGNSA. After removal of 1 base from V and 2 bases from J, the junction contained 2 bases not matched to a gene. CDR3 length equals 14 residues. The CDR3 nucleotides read TGTGCCAGCAGCTTAGGGGACTACACCTACGAGCAGTACTTC. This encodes CASSLGDYTYEQYF.

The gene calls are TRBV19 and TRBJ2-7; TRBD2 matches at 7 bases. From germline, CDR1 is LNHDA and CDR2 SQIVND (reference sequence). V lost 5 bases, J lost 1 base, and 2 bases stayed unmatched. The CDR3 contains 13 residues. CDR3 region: CASSVLASYEQYF. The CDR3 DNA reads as TGTGCCAGTAGTGTACTAGCGTCCTACGAGCAGTACTTC. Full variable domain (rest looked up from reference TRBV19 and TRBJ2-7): DGGITQSPKYLFRKEGQNVTLSCEQNLNHDAMYWYRQDPGQGLRLIYYSQIVNDFQKGDIAEGYSVSREKKESFPLTVTSAQKNPTAFYLCASSVLASYEQYFGPGTRLTVT.